A single sample gave rise to the 21 T cell receptor beta chains below, sequenced in a study of monozygotic twins with inflammatory bowel disease. TCRdb processed the 5' RACE reads again and assigns one entry to each CDR3 protein, with no DNA. Here the sample table reports approximately 340,000 distinct CDR3 sequences. The sequencing input was blood. The receptors come from a human donor with ulcerative colitis or Crohn's disease, or a healthy co-twin of an affected twin (not recorded which).

The chain links TRBV28 to TRBJ2-5; TCRdb selects TRBD2, and the lack of DNA leaves this call unchecked. Germline V gene data show CDR1 as MDHEN and CDR2 as SYDVKM. CDR3 length: 12 residues. CDR3 in amino acids: CATLTSMANPYF.

This rearrangement joins TRBV6-4 to TRBJ2-3; absent DNA, TCRdb's TRBD1 call cannot be checked. The V gene's germline CDR1 is MRHNA and CDR2 SNTAGT. The length of the CDR3 is 15 residues. The CDR3: CASRPTGAFADTQYF.

The rearrangement uses TRBV20-1 and TRBJ2-3; with no DNA, the TCRdb D assignment of TRBD2 cannot be verified. The CDR3 is 14 residues long. The V gene's germline CDR1 is DFQATT and CDR2 SNEGSKA (reference sequence). This CDR3 reads CSAPGLASTDTQYF.

V is TRBV2 and J is TRBJ2-1; the TCRdb call, TRBD2, lacks DNA for checking. The CDR3 is 14 amino acids. CDR1 is SNHLY, CDR2 FYNNEI, per germline. CDR3 region: CASTLRREANEQFF.

The chain recombines TRBV12-3 or TRBV12-4 with TRBJ1-2; the D gene TCRdb calls, TRBD1, cannot be checked with no DNA. This CDR3 comprises 14 residues. CDR3 sequence: CASSGDRGFYGYTF.

The J gene is TRBJ1-2, the V gene TRBV12-3 or TRBV12-4. The CDR3 length is 15 residues. The CDR3 spells CASSTAGWAFYGYTF.

The V call is TRBV7-2, the J call TRBJ2-5; TCRdb gives TRBD2 as the D gene, but with no DNA this cannot be confirmed. The CDR3 totals 15 residues. Germline loops: CDR1 SGHTA, CDR2 FQGNSA. The CDR3 protein is CASSSTSGSRETQYF.

The V and J genes are TRBV6-2 or TRBV6-3 and TRBJ1-4; the D call from TCRdb, TRBD1, cannot be confirmed without DNA. The CDR3 contains 15 residues. Per germline, CDR1 MNHEY and CDR2 SVGEGT. The CDR3 sequence: CASSPAAGNSGKLFF.

The V gene is TRBV3-1, the J gene TRBJ2-3; TCRdb designates TRBD2, a call that cannot be tested without DNA. The CDR3 spans 17 residues. Germline CDR1 reads LGHDT; CDR2 reads YNNKEL (reference sequence). The CDR3 spells CASSPNGVAGETDTQYF.

The J gene is TRBJ2-5, the V gene TRBV24-1; TCRdb's assignment of TRBD2 cannot be checked, as there is no DNA. Germline V gene lookup returns CDR1 KGHDR and CDR2 SFDVKD. The CDR3 length is 14 residues. CDR3 amino acids: CATSTSGRIGTQYF.

The gene calls are TRBV5-1 and TRBJ2-7; checking the TCRdb D call of TRBD1 is not possible without DNA. Germline V gene lookup returns CDR1 SGHRS and CDR2 YFSETQ. This CDR3 comprises 13 residues. The CDR3 loop is CASSLGGTYEQYF.

The chain is built from TRBV12-3 or TRBV12-4 and TRBJ1-5; TCRdb returns TRBD1, unconfirmable since there is no DNA. The CDR3 is made up of 13 amino acids. CDR3: CATGGHRNQPQHF.

The CDR3: CASSVQAGVANEQYF. This rearrangement joins TRBV19 to TRBJ2-7; TCRdb calls TRBD2, which cannot be checked without DNA. The CDR3 extends over 15 amino acids. Germline V gene lookup returns CDR1 LNHDA and CDR2 SQIVND (reference sequence).

This chain joins TRBV29-1 and TRBJ2-7; TCRdb calls TRBD1, which cannot be checked without DNA. Looked up from germline, CDR1 is SQVTM and CDR2 is ANQGSEA. The CDR3 has 12 amino acids. The CDR3 protein is CSVGGRGYEQYF.

This rearrangement joins TRBV28 to TRBJ2-7; TCRdb proposes TRBD1, but this gene call is untestable without DNA. CDR3 length: 12 amino acids. Germline V CDR1 and CDR2: MDHEN, SYDVKM. The CDR3 sequence: CASTDSAYEQYF.

The gene calls are TRBV4-1 and TRBJ2-1; with no DNA, the TCRdb D assignment of TRBD2 cannot be verified. Germline CDR1 and CDR2: MGHRA and YSYEKL. The CDR3 length is 14 residues. The CDR3 is CASRRLAGVNEQFF.

J is TRBJ2-5 and V is TRBV20-1; the D gene TCRdb calls, TRBD2, cannot be checked with no DNA. The CDR3 sequence is 14 residues long. Germline values: CDR1 DFQATT, CDR2 SNEGSKA (reference sequence). CDR3 sequence reads: CSARKLAGAVTQYF.

The V call is TRBV27, the J call TRBJ2-7; checking the TCRdb D call of TRBD2 is not possible without DNA. Germline lookup yields CDR1 MNHEY and CDR2 SMNVEV (reference sequence). The CDR3 is made up of 15 amino acids. CDR3 region: CASSPTGGRGYEQYF.

V usage is TRBV19 and J usage is TRBJ1-1. The germline V gene encodes CDR1 LNHDA and CDR2 SQIVND (reference sequence). This CDR3 is built from 13 residues. CDR3 in amino acids: CASSITMNTEAFF.

This chain links TRBV18 with TRBJ2-2; the D call of TRBD1 rests on TCRdb alone, since no DNA is present to check it. CDR3 size: 16 residues. Germline CDR1 KGHSH, CDR2 LQKENI. The CDR3: CASSLETGTFTGELFF.

The chain couples TRBV4-1 to TRBJ1-6; lacking DNA, the TRBD1 call made by TCRdb goes unchecked. Germline V gives CDR1 MGHRA, CDR2 YSYEKL. The CDR3 spans 13 residues. CDR3 protein: CASSQEQGGPLHF.